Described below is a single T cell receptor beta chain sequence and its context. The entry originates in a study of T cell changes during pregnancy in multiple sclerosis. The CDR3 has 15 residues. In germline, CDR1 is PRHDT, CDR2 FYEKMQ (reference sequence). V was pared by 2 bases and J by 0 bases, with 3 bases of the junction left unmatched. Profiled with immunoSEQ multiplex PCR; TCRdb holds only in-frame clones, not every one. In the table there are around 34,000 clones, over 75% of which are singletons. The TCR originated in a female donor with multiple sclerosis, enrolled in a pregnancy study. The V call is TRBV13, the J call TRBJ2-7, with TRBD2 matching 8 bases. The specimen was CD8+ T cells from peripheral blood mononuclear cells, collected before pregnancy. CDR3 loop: CASSLSGGTSYEQYF. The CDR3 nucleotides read TGTGCCAGCAGCTTAAGCGGGGGTACCTCCTACGAGCAGTACTTC. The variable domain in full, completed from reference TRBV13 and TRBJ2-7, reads AAGVIQSPRHLIKEKRETATLKCYPIPRHDTVYWYQQGPGQDPQFLISFYEKMQSDKGSIPDRFSAQQFSDYHSELNMSSLELGDSALYFCASSLSGGTSYEQYFGPGTRLTVT.